Below are 3 T cell receptor beta chains sequenced from a single sample in a study of beta chain features in type 1 diabetes. Expressed TCRB transcripts were sequenced because the entire RNA isolate underwent reverse transcription. Using immunoSEQ multiplex PCR, the repertoire was profiled, and TCRdb retains in-frame clones only, with some absent. The sample includes 250,000 to 300,000 clones, 14% of them seen just once. Study-wide findings and caveats: Type 1 diabetes patients had TCRB CDR3s that were shorter (moderately but significantly so) in all four CD4+ subsets.

Antigen specificity for these receptors is unknown. Sequencing used naive CD4+ T cells from blood. These receptors all stem from a man aged 25 to 40 with type 1 diabetes.

A few counts support this clone. The V call is TRBV18, the J call TRBJ2-3; 9 nucleotides align to TRBD2. Per the germline V gene, CDR1 is KGHSH and CDR2 is LQKENI. There are 15 residues in the CDR3. After removal of 0 bases from V and 5 bases from J, the junction contained 3 bases not matched to a gene. In DNA form, the CDR3 reads TGTGCCAGCTCACCACCTAGCGGGAGCGGAGATACGCAGTATTTT. Its translation: CASSPPSGSGDTQYF.

The chain recombines TRBV15 with TRBJ1-5; D is perhaps TRBD1 (6 bases). CDR1 and CDR2 from the germline V gene are LNHNV and YYDKDF (reference sequence). This CDR3 has 15 residues. The V end was cut by 0 bases, the J end by 1 base, with 7 bases between. The CDR3 loop reads CATSRDQGSNQPQHF. In nucleotides, the CDR3 is TGTGCCACCAGCAGAGATCAGGGGAGCAATCAGCCCCAGCATTTT.

This chain joins TRBV15 and TRBJ2-5; the D gene is possibly TRBD2 (7 bases). The CDR3 has 12 amino acids. Deletions cut 5 bases from V and 8 bases from J, with 12 bases between. CDR1 is LNHNV and CDR2 is YYDKDF in the germline V gene (reference sequence). The CDR3 reads CATSQGGGTQYF. Written as DNA, the CDR3 is TGTGCCACCAGCCAAGGGGGGGGAACCCAGTACTTC. Variable domain in full (rest from reference TRBV15 and TRBJ2-5): DAMVIQNPRYQVTQFGKPVTLSCSQTLNHNVMYWYQQKSSQAPKLLFHYYDKDFNNEADTPDNFQSRRPNTSFCFLDIRSPGLGDTAMYLCATSQGGGTQYFGPGTRLLVL.